The rows below give T cell receptor beta chains drawn from one sample of a study of T-cell memory formation after mild COVID-19. TCRdb re-called the 5' RACE reads with MiXCR, one entry per CDR3 protein. The data show a few hundred thousand distinct CDR3 sequences, roughly a fifth seen once. The sequenced sample was PBMCs or a T cell subset sorted from them (not recorded which). These receptors were collected from a man between 18 and 35 years old who had mild COVID-19 (a few samples of this study predate the infection). Cell type and time point are not known. The CDR3 runs from the conserved cysteine through the conserved F or W. Each record gives: CDR3 protein, CDR3 DNA, D gene, J gene, V gene, clone size. D genes are given only for firm matches. Clone size is shown for a subset of rows, as once, few, many or a class of expanded clone.

CDR3: CASSLFQTGANYGYTF; DNA: TGTGCCAGCAGCTTATTCCAGACGGGCGCTAACTATGGCTACACCTTC; D: .; J: TRBJ1-2; V: TRBV7-2; size: few
CDR3: CASRLGTVGNTIYF; DNA: TGTGCCAGCCGGCTGGGAACGGTTGGAAACACCATATATTTT; D: .; J: TRBJ1-3; V: TRBV5-6; size: few
CDR3: CSVARGNTEAFF; DNA: TGCAGCGTTGCTAGGGGCAACACTGAAGCTTTCTTT; D: .; J: TRBJ1-1; V: TRBV29-1; size: .
CDR3: CASSGGTTSDTQYF; DNA: TGCGCCAGCAGCGGAGGGACTACCTCAGATACGCAGTATTTT; D: TRBD2; J: TRBJ2-3; V: TRBV5-1; size: few
CDR3: CASRVGQYNEQFF; DNA: TGTGCCAGCAGGGTTGGACAGTACAATGAGCAGTTCTTC; D: .; J: TRBJ2-1; V: TRBV2; size: .
CDR3: CASSWGDTQYF; DNA: TGTGCCAGCAGCTGGGGAGATACGCAGTATTTT; D: .; J: TRBJ2-3; V: TRBV7-2; size: many
CDR3: CAWSVHGNSPLHF; DNA: TGTGCCTGGAGTGTCCACGGCAATTCACCCCTCCACTTT; D: .; J: TRBJ1-6; V: TRBV30; size: few
CDR3: CASSLLDLWIEAFF; DNA: TGTGCCAGCAGCTTATTGGACCTATGGATTGAAGCTTTCTTT; D: .; J: TRBJ1-1; V: TRBV7-9; size: .
CDR3: CASSRTWGTGELFF; DNA: TGTGCCAGCAGCCGCACTTGGGGGACCGGGGAGCTGTTTTTT; D: .; J: TRBJ2-2; V: TRBV4-2; size: few
CDR3: CSSSLLAGSTDTQYF; DNA: TGCTCCAGCAGCTTACTAGCGGGAAGCACAGATACGCAGTATTTT; D: TRBD2; J: TRBJ2-3; V: TRBV5-1; size: .
CDR3: CASSVRQQNTEAFF; DNA: TGTGCCAGCAGTGTCCGACAGCAAAACACTGAAGCTTTCTTT; D: .; J: TRBJ1-1; V: TRBV2; size: many
CDR3: CASSSLGASGGETQYF; DNA: TGTGCCAGCAGCTCCCTTGGGGCTAGCGGGGGAGAGACCCAGTACTTC; D: TRBD2; J: TRBJ2-5; V: TRBV7-2; size: .
CDR3: CASSPSVGKRGTQYF; DNA: TGTGCCAGCAGCCCGTCCGTGGGAAAACGGGGTACGCAGTATTTT; D: .; J: TRBJ2-3; V: TRBV7-9; size: .
CDR3: CASSTGVLRGGELFF; DNA: TGTGCCAGCAGCACCGGAGTCCTTCGTGGCGGGGAGCTGTTTTTT; D: .; J: TRBJ2-2; V: TRBV5-4; size: .
CDR3: CATSPGPTSEKLFF; DNA: TGTGCCACCAGCCCCGGGCCGACTTCGGAAAAACTGTTTTTT; D: .; J: TRBJ1-4; V: TRBV15; size: .
CDR3: CASSFTGAPNYGYTF; DNA: TGTGCCAGCAGTTTCACGGGGGCGCCTAACTATGGCTACACCTTC; D: .; J: TRBJ1-2; V: TRBV12-3/TRBV12-4; size: few
CDR3: CASSPARTGGDQPQHF; DNA: TGTGCCAGCAGTCCGGCCCGGACAGGGGGCGATCAGCCCCAGCATTTT; D: TRBD1; J: TRBJ1-5; V: TRBV27; size: .
CDR3: CSARARGNEKLFF; DNA: TGCAGTGCTAGAGCCAGGGGGAATGAAAAACTGTTTTTT; D: TRBD1; J: TRBJ1-4; V: TRBV20-1; size: .
CDR3: CASSVRDHQVDTQYF; DNA: TGTGCCAGCAGCGTCCGGGATCATCAGGTAGATACGCAGTATTTT; D: .; J: TRBJ2-3; V: TRBV9; size: .
CDR3: CASSPYLAASTDTQYF; DNA: TGTGCCAGCAGTCCATACCTGGCAGCTAGCACAGATACGCAGTATTTT; D: .; J: TRBJ2-3; V: TRBV12-3/TRBV12-4; size: .
CDR3: CASSQDRTSIDHEQFF; DNA: TGCGCCAGCAGCCAAGATAGGACGAGCATCGACCATGAGCAGTTCTTC; D: .; J: TRBJ2-1; V: TRBV4-1; size: .
CDR3: CASSFVGDTQYF; DNA: TGTGCCAGCAGTTTTGTGGGGGATACGCAGTATTTT; D: .; J: TRBJ2-3; V: TRBV12-3/TRBV12-4; size: few
CDR3: CASSQASRLRGGELFF; DNA: TGCGCCAGCAGCCAAGCATCCCGTCTGAGGGGCGGGGAGCTGTTTTTT; D: .; J: TRBJ2-2; V: TRBV4-3; size: .
CDR3: CASSLGSPGTQYF; DNA: TGTGCCAGCAGCTTAGGCTCGCCGGGGACCCAGTACTTC; D: .; J: TRBJ2-5; V: TRBV7-8; size: .
CDR3: CSALPGAGRAGDTQYF; DNA: TGCAGTGCCCTTCCCGGGGCAGGCCGAGCAGGAGATACGCAGTATTTT; D: .; J: TRBJ2-3; V: TRBV20-1; size: .
CDR3: CASRKGGSGANVLTF; DNA: TGTGCCAGCAGGAAAGGGGGTTCCGGGGCCAACGTCCTGACTTTC; D: .; J: TRBJ2-6; V: TRBV7-2; size: few
CDR3: CASSRQYRTAEAYEQYF; DNA: TGCGCCAGCAGTCGCCAATATCGGACAGCCGAGGCCTACGAGCAGTACTTC; D: .; J: TRBJ2-7; V: TRBV4-1; size: few
CDR3: CASSELSDNEQFF; DNA: TGTGCCAGCAGTGAATTGAGCGACAATGAGCAGTTCTTC; D: .; J: TRBJ2-1; V: TRBV2; size: few
CDR3: CSAGEQGLPQHF; DNA: TGCAGTGCCGGCGAACAGGGCTTGCCCCAGCATTTT; D: .; J: TRBJ1-5; V: TRBV20-1; size: .
CDR3: CASSRDRADYGYTF; DNA: TGTGCCAGCAGCCGGGACAGGGCTGACTATGGCTACACCTTC; D: TRBD1; J: TRBJ1-2; V: TRBV9; size: .
CDR3: CASSPGTRIYEQYF; DNA: TGCGCCAGCAGCCCCGGGACTAGGATATACGAGCAGTACTTC; D: TRBD2; J: TRBJ2-7; V: TRBV5-1; size: .
CDR3: CASSYFGLAGANSYEQYF; DNA: TGTGCCAGCAGTTACTTTGGACTAGCGGGGGCAAACTCCTACGAGCAGTACTTC; D: TRBD2; J: TRBJ2-7; V: TRBV6-5; size: .